This paragraph covers one T cell receptor beta chain sequence. This clone is a singleton in its sample. The antigen this receptor binds is unknown. No base qualities exist here, and no much larger clone lies one base off it. The data stem from a study of cytomegalovirus exposure and HLA in healthy donors (dated by TCRdb to 2016 to 2017). Background for the entire study: According to an earlier analysis of a few hundred of the donors, about 179 million T cells yielded roughly 100 million unique TCR beta sequences and about 280 Gb of sequence data. Roughly 300 gigabases of sequencing data and around 80 million unique TCR sequences made up an early release that covered under 750 HLA-typed donors. The genetic ancestry cluster associated with self-reported Caucasian donors included 81% of the roughly 390 genotyped donors. The study aimed to test whether signatures of past pathogen exposure could be identified by cataloging public T cell receptors. The study profiled the T cell repertoires of fewer than 850 subjects by immunosequencing and related them to cytomegalovirus serostatus. A separate validation cohort of approximately 120 different subjects was used in addition to the roughly 720-subject first cohort. To predict cytomegalovirus infection status, the study combined high-throughput TCR immunosequencing, statistical association of individual TCRs with disease status, and machine learning. In a later analysis, previously published TCR beta repertoires from several hundred donors were re-analyzed and high-resolution HLA genotyping was added so that TCR occurrence patterns could be studied. In the later analysis, no new phenotypic data were used to find candidate immune exposures; instead, reliance was placed on TCR beta sequences and their occurrence across donors. An earlier analysis of 587 of the donors used high-throughput TCR beta sequencing to judge whether each TCR beta V gene segment behaved as functional or pseudogenic. Donor age, sex, ethnicity and CMV serostatus were compiled together with the repertoire data. A later genetic analysis took genome-wide SNP genotypes for about 55% of the 666 donors and used that subset as a discovery cohort. Every discovery cohort repertoire had been produced on one sequencing platform. Class I and class II HLA loci were covered by the typing at four-digit resolution. Typing coverage varied by locus: roughly 620-640 donors for A, B, C, DRB1 and DQB1; roughly 560 for DQA1; over 600 for DPA1; around 490 for DPB1. Because of strong linkage in the cohort, 4 to 6 DR-DQ haplotypes were treated as single units for association and clustering. Among roughly 400 genotyped donors of the cohort, an average of about 240,000 unique TCR beta nucleotide sequences were sequenced per donor, around 18% of them non-productive. What the authors observed across the whole study: The 87-base-pair reads could not distinguish some IMGT-functional V segments, including TRBV6-2 and TRBV6-3, so those segments were excluded. An earlier analysis of some 590 of the donors showed that most TCR beta V segments appeared in productive rearrangements either about 87% or about 30% of the time, which broadly matched IMGT annotations. A further reported finding was that TCR beta sequences accurately predicted the HLA-A and HLA-B alleles for most subjects in the first cohort. Over 15 rarely observed V segments, including chromosome 9 orphons, were excluded from the earlier analysis of about 500 of the donors because counts were too low. It was suggested by the authors that the approach could potentially be generalized to other disease states and immunological phenotypes. The cohort was sequenced for TCR beta chains only, and without alpha or paired-chain data the features that could be detected were limited. For the cohort, immune exposure information was limited to CMV serostatus. In both the original and validation cohorts, the classifier was reported to diagnose cytomegalovirus status with high specificity and sensitivity. The sequencing pipeline was judged likely to have produced a cluster of highly shared sequence variants as a technical artifact. According to a later analysis, most CMV-associated TCR beta chains appeared to be HLA-restricted, and the HLA associations seemed to be driven largely by CMV exposure. According to a later analysis, TCR association rates differed among HLA loci, with DRB1 alleles showing the most associated TCRs and HLA-C alleles showing the fewest. At a false discovery rate of 0.05, a later analysis linked 15,000 to 20,000 TCR beta sequences to specific HLA alleles. The study gave a list of around 170 TCR beta chains associated with cytomegalovirus. In a later analysis, several top co-occurrence clusters were reported to appear linked to parvovirus B19, influenza, CMV and Epstein-Barr virus. While some public TCRs were present in many individuals, most TCR sequences turned up only very rarely across donors. According to a later genetic analysis, donors in an Asian-associated ancestry cluster had fewer N-insertions in productive TCRs than the approximately 670-donor mean. Correlated functional status among segregating V segments might be attributable to linkage disequilibrium, but an unknown experimental factor could not be ruled out. When HLA alleles, especially DR and DQ, strongly co-occurred, TCR associations were difficult to assign to individual alleles. Compared with equally common non-associated chains, HLA-associated TCR beta chains in a later analysis were more clonally expanded and had lower generation probabilities. The presence/absence analyses assumed that sequencing depth was roughly uniform across donors, and that assumption may not be true. A later genetic analysis associated a missense DCLRE1C variant with V-gene and J-gene trimming of TCR beta chains, and an independent cohort replicated the association. HLA typing was unavailable for some donors at each locus, so association tests used only the typed subset. Three of the identified cytomegalovirus-associated TCR beta chains were confirmed in vitro to be specific for cytomegalovirus antigens.

The cohort comprised more than 550 healthy bone marrow donors. All cohort members were sampled while nominally healthy, although unrecorded immune exposures were likely present. The donor tested CMV seropositive, placing the donor among the 289 seropositive members of the cohort. Every donor gave a peripheral blood sample, and the peripheral blood mononuclear cells from that sample were used for TCR beta sequencing. Genomic DNA was extracted from the blood cell samples with the Qiagen DNeasy Blood Extraction Kit. The library was built by means of the immunoSEQ multiplex PCR assay. The multiplex PCR relied on a mix of 60 forward primers for TCR Vbeta segments and 13 reverse primers for TCR Jbeta segments. The CDR3 region of rearranged TCR beta genes was amplified from genomic DNA by a multiplex PCR assay. The amplified TCR beta libraries were sequenced on the Illumina HiSeq System as 87-base-pair reads. Under the source paper's analysis protocol: Across the 700 or so repertoires, a later analysis counted around 80 million unique TCR beta chains, around 10 million of which were shared by at least two donors. To remove PCR and sequencing errors, raw reads were error-corrected and collapsed into unique sequences using a nearest-neighbor algorithm that merged closely related sequences. CDR3 sequences were aligned to IMGT reference sequences to assign V, D and J gene segments. For a sequence to be retained, a match of at least six nucleotides to both a V gene segment and a J gene segment was required. A rearrangement counted as productive if the CDR3 had no stop codons and remained in frame with V and J, and every other rearrangement counted as non-productive. CDR3 was defined according to IMGT convention as the region running from the second conserved V-encoded cysteine to the conserved J-encoded phenylalanine. In an earlier analysis of 500 to 650 of the donors, sequences lacking an unambiguous match to a single V gene segment were excluded. An earlier analysis of 500 to 700 of the donors classified V segments as functional when productive rearrangements were above 56.7% and as segregating when the standard deviation between donors was above 5%. A statistical classification framework was built to diagnose cytomegalovirus status from the catalog of TCR beta chain sequences. In a later analysis, TCR nucleotide sequences were compared against IMGT/GENE-DB human TR gene sequences so that V and J genes could be assigned. The TCRdist pipeline was used in a later analysis to assign CDR3 sequences and most-parsimonious VDJ recombination scenarios. In a later analysis, every TCR beta chain was defined by the combination of its CDR3 amino acid sequence and its V-gene family, and reads without a unique V-gene family were dropped. To address suspected cross-contamination and a sequencing artifact, a later analysis removed around 600 highly shared, low-generation-probability nucleotide sequences. In a later analysis, a clonal expansion index was calculated for each public chain from normalized within-repertoire ranks of inferred template counts. A later analysis computed generation probabilities with a VDJ recombination model fitted to out-of-frame rearrangements, and checked the results against IGoR. Hypergeometric tests were used in a later analysis to score TCR-TCR, TCR-HLA and TCR-CMV co-occurrence, with a repertoire-size bias correction applied to the TCR pairs. To estimate false discovery rates, a later analysis permuted the HLA or CMV assignments 20 times. In a later analysis, co-occurring TCRs were grouped with DBSCAN, and TCRdist sequence similarity was added when clustering was performed within HLA-allele-positive subsets. Repertoires with fewer than 30,000 or more than 120,000 public chains were left out of co-occurrence clustering, as were about 5 repertoires with anomalous nucleotide sharing. The table comes from immuneACCESS by way of TCRdb, which keeps in-frame sequences with V and J called. Part of the clones is missing from these tables; in studies checked, under half for an unresolved V gene and the rest for unknown reasons. V and J calls and clone size are as listed in that table; D and trimming were resolved from the DNA. This sample holds roughly 70,000 clones; around 91% were observed only once. About 12% of the sample is in the top ten clones.

CDR1 and CDR2, looked up from the germline V gene, are SGHRS and YFSETQ. V was cut back by 6 bases and J by 4 bases, leaving a gap of 16 bases between them. Measured from the cysteine to the phenylalanine, the CDR3 is 14 residues long. The sequence is cut down to CDR3 DNA, 42 bases in frame from base 1. In this chain, TRBV5-1 is recombined with TRBJ1-1; the D region possibly corresponds to TRBD1 (6 bases align). The sequencing sample was made of PBMCs. The clonotype comes from a woman younger than 45 in good health and CMV-seropositive. The nucleotide sequence is given as TGCGCCAGCACCTTAGAGGGGGAGAGCACTGAAGCTTTCTTT. Translated, it gives CASTLEGESTEAFF.